In this sample, the clone carrying this T cell receptor (beta chain) turned up many times. What it recognizes is unknown. Each TCR cDNA molecule carried a unique molecular identifier. TCRdb used MiXCR to reprocess the 5' RACE reads, holding one entry per CDR3 protein. The table records 5,500 to 7,500 distinct CDR3 sequences, about 12% of them present only once. The data were taken from a study of spatial heterogeneity in lung cancer. On the study more broadly: Beta-chain sequences consistently outnumbered alpha-chain sequences in detection.

Time point: sample taken at primary tumor resection. Researchers sequenced whole RNA taken from tumor, nontumor lung or frozen PBMC without sorting. CDR1 is SGHAT and CDR2 is FQNNGV in the germline V gene. The CDR3 has 15 amino acids. Trimming took 5 bases from V and 9 from J; bases not matched to a gene: 7. General study points: Tracking of ubiquitous and regional nonsynonymous mutations by counts of ubiquitous and regional expanded TCRs, respectively, was seen. Higher tumor mutation counts went along with higher counts of expanded intratumoral alpha and beta TCRs.

This chain joins TRBV11-2 and TRBJ2-1, with 13 nucleotides matching TRBD2. The material was lung tumor tissue, obtained at surgery. The receptor was isolated from a male donor with early-stage non-small cell lung cancer. Here the CDR3 DNA reads TGTGCCAGCAGCCTCGGACTAGCGGGAGTGGGTGAGCAGTTCTTC. It yields the protein CASSLGLAGVGEQFF.